This T cell receptor (beta chain) was captured in a study of T cell responses to AZD1222 COVID-19 vaccine (dated by TCRdb to the early 2020s). Broadly, across the study: A total of about 240 trial participants underwent TCR sequencing, of whom nearly 210 received two doses of AZD1222 and approximately 25 received two doses of the MenACWY control vaccine. Enrollment into the trials was organized by age into subgroups of 18-55, 56-69 and 70-plus years, and those subgroups contained roughly 150, 30 and 60 TCR-sequenced participants, respectively.

The paper as a whole reports these results and caveats: Participants were mostly white British, with more females than males. The authors suggested clonal diversity may have been underestimated. After two AZD1222 doses, spike-specific TCR breadth and depth were significantly higher than at day 0 and than in MenACWY recipients. Conclusions about previously exposed vaccinees are limited, since just five to seven AZD1222 recipients were seropositive for SARS-CoV-2 at baseline. Vaccine-associated CD4 TCRs spanned the whole spike protein, with dominant responses in regions 160-218 and 743-854. Reportedly, close to half of the unique spike-specific TCRs recognized epitopes lying outside the regions that are mutated in the B.1.351 and B.1.1.7 variants. Because no day 14 peak-response samples were available, the repertoires could be characterized only after the peak T cell response. The 56-69-year group was small, and its depth increase did not reach significance, likely because of low power.

This specimen's time point label, per the study, means: about 28 days (+/-7) after the second vaccine dose. AZD1222 recipients with second doses at about 4 weeks or about 12 weeks were pooled, because spike-specific TCR depth and breadth did not differ between schedules. Samples from vaccinated people were obtained from the UK trials COV001 and COV002, which included a single-blind randomized controlled phase 2/3 trial of AZD1222 (ChAdOx1 nCoV-19) in healthy adults. Trial participant PBMC samples were collected at day 0 and day 28 after the second dose for TCRbeta chain sequencing. The V and J ends are trimmed by 6 bases and 9 bases, leaving 12 bases between them. The CDR3 covers 11 residues, taking in both the cysteine and the phenylalanine. Only the CDR3 region is kept as DNA, spanning 33 bases read in frame from base 1. The germline V gene (reference sequence) gives CDR1 as DFQATT and CDR2 as SNEGSKA.

Notes on this clone: The antigen it binds to is not known. Per-base quality was not reported, and no clone a single base away is much larger than it.

The CDR3 regions of human TCRbeta chains were analyzed by immunosequencing. As for the original processing: Repertoire TCRs were matched against a reference library of SARS-CoV-2-specific TCRs generated with the MIRA antigen-specificity platform. Breadth meant the fraction of unique TCRs that were SARS-CoV-2-associated, whereas depth meant the fraction of total T cells that were SARS-CoV-2-associated. Using the MIRA data, each spike-specific TCR was assigned both to the spike region to which the TCR was reactive and to a CD4 or CD8 class. Log10-transformed breadth and depth values were compared by one-way ANOVA with Sidak's multiple comparisons tests. TCRdb took over this immuneACCESS table, retaining in-frame rearrangements with V and J assigned. Such tables are incomplete; in checked studies, under half of the missing clones stem from an unresolved V gene, and the remainder is unexplained. The DNA was the basis for D and trimming; V, J and clone size are from that table. The sample records about 89,000 clones, roughly 86% of which are singletons. Less than 6.5% of the sample is held by the ten biggest clonotypes.

This TCR came from an adult who received the AZD1222 COVID-19 vaccine. Recombination linked TRBV20-1 to TRBJ2-1; the D gene is possibly TRBD1, with 5 bases matching. The specimen comprised peripheral blood, sampled 28 days after the second AZD1222 dose. The nucleotide sequence reads TGCAGTGCCCCGGACATGACTGAGCAGTTCTTC. The translation is CSAPDMTEQFF.